The 2 T cell receptor beta chains below come from one sample, sequenced in a study of blood T cell repertoires in COVID-19. TCRdb keeps only in-frame clones here, not all; method: immunoSEQ multiplex PCR. The profile shows about 140,000 clones, roughly 84% of them singletons. The source material was PBMCs or T cells enriched from blood (not recorded which). These receptors came from a man aged 35-49 years with acute COVID-19.

The chain combines TRBV29-1 with TRBJ2-2, with 8 bases lining up with TRBD1. This CDR3 comprises 15 residues. The J segment lost 1 base and the V segment lost 1 base, leaving 2 bases of the junction unmatched. The germline CDR1 and CDR2 sequences are SQVTM and ANQGSEA. The CDR3 coding sequence is TGCAGCGTTGAAGCTGACAGGGGGAACACCGGGGAGCTGTTTTTT. Translated, it gives CSVEADRGNTGELFF.

The chain employs TRBV19 and TRBJ2-7; 10 bases line up with TRBD1. There are 14 residues in the CDR3. V was pared by 3 bases and J by 3 bases, with 2 bases of the junction left unmatched. Germline V gives CDR1 LNHDA, CDR2 SQIVND (reference sequence). In DNA form, the CDR3 reads TGTGCCAGTAGTATCCGGGACAGGGGCTACGAGCAGTACTTC. It is translated as CASSIRDRGYEQYF.